This T cell receptor beta chain was obtained from a study of memory CD4+ T cells and cytomegalovirus serostatus. Study in general: Healthy Belgian adult donors included 9 or 10 CMV-positive and some 24 CMV-negative people.

Assay: immunoSEQ multiplex PCR; the TCRdb copy retains only in-frame clones and omits some. The sample records some 46,000 clones, under 80% being singletons. Single viable CD3+CD4+CD8-CD45RO+ cells were sorted as the memory CD4+ T cells. CD4+ T cells were isolated by positive magnetic selection. The CDR3 contains 13 residues. V lost 2 bases to trimming and J lost 6 bases, with 10 bases between them. Germline loops: CDR1 SNHLY, CDR2 FYNNEI. In the case of this clone: What it binds is not known.

General study findings and limits: CD4+ memory repertoires contained about 40% of the roughly 150 reported CMV TCRbeta sequences.

The V gene is TRBV2, the J gene TRBJ1-2, with a weak D call TRBD1 (5 bases). What was sequenced was memory CD4+ T cells from blood. The clonotype originates from an adult in good health and CMV-seronegative. The CDR3 DNA is TGTGCCAGCAGTGAAAGGCAGGGTCATGGCTACACCTTC. Its translation is CASSERQGHGYTF.